These T cell receptor beta chains were read from a single sample in a study of cytomegalovirus exposure and HLA in healthy donors. Repertoires were generated with immunoSEQ multiplex PCR, while TCRdb's copy carries only in-frame clones and drops some. The table lists about 150,000 clones, around 75% of them singletons, with roughly 1.7% in the top ten. Sample: PBMCs. The receptors here all came from a woman aged 18-29 years in good health and CMV-seronegative. CDR3s include the opening cysteine and the closing phenylalanine or tryptophan. The D gene is left open where the match is weak. The size entry is marked missing in some rows and otherwise reads once, few, many or a size class.

>NA|TRBJ2-1|TRBV4-1|15|NA
CASSQGSYLNNEQFF
TGCGCCAGCAGCCAAGGATCGTATCTAAACAATGAGCAGTTCTTC
>once|TRBJ2-5|TRBV5-1|14|TRBD1
CASSFGTAEETQYF
TGCGCCAGCAGCTTCGGGACAGCAGAAGAGACCCAGTACTTC
>NA|TRBJ2-3|TRBV6-6|15|TRBD2
CASSIRLAGTDTQYF
TGTGCCAGCAGTATTAGACTAGCGGGGACAGATACGCAGTATTTT
>NA|TRBJ2-3|TRBV5-1|13|NA
CASMGGGTDTQYF
TGCGCCAGCATGGGGGGTGGCACAGATACGCAGTATTTT
>NA|TRBJ2-1|TRBV6-5|14|NA
CASSSWTGPNEQFF
TGTGCCAGCAGTTCCTGGACTGGACCCAATGAGCAGTTCTTC
>once|TRBJ1-4|TRBV27|14|TRBD1
CASRRTGYNEKLFF
TGTGCCAGCAGACGGACAGGGTATAATGAAAAACTGTTTTTT
>NA|TRBJ2-3|TRBV5-1|16|TRBD2
CASSLLTSGSTDTQYF
TGCGCCAGCAGCTTGCTCACTAGCGGAAGCACAGATACGCAGTATTTT
>NA|TRBJ2-3|TRBV7-8|15|TRBD2
CASSLAIRGADTQYF
TGTGCCAGCAGCTTAGCGATCCGGGGGGCAGATACGCAGTATTTT
>once|TRBJ2-3|TRBV19|14|NA
CASSILPGTDTQYF
TGTGCCAGTAGTATCCTGCCAGGCACAGATACGCAGTATTTT
>NA|TRBJ2-5|TRBV10-3|13|NA
CAISRQEEETQYF
TGTGCCATCAGCCGACAGGAGGAAGAGACCCAGTACTTC
>NA|TRBJ2-1|TRBV7-9|19|TRBD2
CASSLVLCGLAGPYNEQFF
TGTGCCAGCAGCTTAGTTTTGTGTGGGCTAGCGGGCCCCTACAATGAGCAGTTCTTC
>once|TRBJ1-1|TRBV9|13|NA
CASSRAQGTEAFF
TGTGCCAGCAGCCGGGCCCAGGGGACTGAAGCTTTCTTT
>once|TRBJ2-5|TRBV21-1|15|NA
CASSNGQGIEETQYF
TGTGCCAGCAGCAACGGACAGGGGATTGAAGAGACCCAGTACTTC
>NA|TRBJ2-7|TRBV7-9|15|TRBD1
CASSSRTGVFSEQYF
TGTGCCAGCAGCTCGCGGACAGGGGTCTTTAGCGAGCAGTACTTC
>NA|TRBJ1-2|TRBV7-9|17|NA
CSSREEVDSLGNYGYTF
TGTTCCAGCAGGGAGGAGGTGGATAGCCTGGGGAACTATGGCTACACCTTC
>NA|TRBJ1-3|TRBV9|14|NA
CASSVSHRGNTIYF
TGTGCCAGCAGCGTAAGCCATCGAGGAAACACCATATATTTT
>few|TRBJ1-2|TRBV19|11|TRBD1
CASSIETGFTF
TGTGCCAGTAGTATAGAGACAGGGTTCACCTTC
>few|TRBJ2-3|TRBV19|15|NA
CASNSGGLSTDTQYF
TGTGCCAGTAATTCCGGGGGATTAAGCACAGATACGCAGTATTTT
>NA|TRBJ1-3|TRBV7-9|15|NA
CSSSFGVGTGNTIYF
TGTTCCAGCAGCTTCGGGGTAGGCACTGGAAACACCATATATTTT
>NA|TRBJ2-1|TRBV4-3|17|TRBD2
CASSPNPGTSVYNEQFF
TGCGCCAGCAGCCCCAACCCTGGGACTAGCGTTTACAATGAGCAGTTCTTC
>NA|TRBJ1-1|TRBV7-9|15|NA
CASSLAEGSNTEAFF
TGTGCCAGCAGCTTAGCGGAGGGATCGAACACTGAAGCTTTCTTT
>NA|TRBJ1-1|TRBV15|13|NA
CATSRDVITEAFF
TGTGCCACCAGCAGAGATGTAATTACTGAAGCTTTCTTT
>NA|TRBJ2-3|TRBV7-2|16|TRBD1
CASSLIQGQGSNTQYF
TGTGCCAGCAGCTTAATCCAGGGACAGGGTTCAAATACGCAGTATTTT
>NA|TRBJ1-6|TRBV4-3|15|TRBD1
CASSRVTGDNSPLHF
TGCGCCAGCAGCCGGGTGACAGGGGATAATTCACCCCTCCACTTT
>NA|TRBJ2-2|TRBV6-5|15|TRBD2
CASSYGLAGAGELFF
TGTGCCAGCAGTTACGGACTAGCGGGGGCTGGGGAGCTGTTTTTT
>few|TRBJ1-6|TRBV30|14|NA
CAWSPGVGNSPLHF
TGTGCCTGGTCCCCAGGGGTTGGTAATTCACCCCTCCACTTT
>NA|TRBJ1-1|TRBV5-1|14|TRBD1
CASSSQGANTEAFF
TGCGCCAGCAGCTCACAGGGGGCAAACACTGAAGCTTTCTTT
>few|TRBJ2-3|TRBV10-1|14|NA
CASSRDTDTDTQYF
TGCGCCAGCAGCAGAGACACGGACACAGATACGCAGTATTTT
>NA|TRBJ1-5|TRBV18|16|NA
CASSENRAEGNQPQHF
TGTGCCAGCTCAGAAAACAGGGCTGAGGGCAATCAGCCCCAGCATTTT
>few|TRBJ2-3|TRBV19|15|NA
CASRTGSLGTDTQYF
TGTGCCAGTAGAACAGGGAGCCTGGGCACAGATACGCAGTATTTT
>NA|TRBJ2-5|TRBV7-6|15|TRBD2
CASRTGTSGGETQYF
TGTGCCAGCAGGACCGGGACTAGCGGGGGGGAGACCCAGTACTTC
>NA|TRBJ1-1|TRBV6-5|14|NA
CASSYTSRRTEAFF
TGTGCCAGCAGTTATACTTCTAGAAGGACTGAAGCTTTCTTT
>NA|TRBJ1-2|TRBV6-5|13|TRBD1
CASQDRGRHGYTF
TGTGCCAGTCAAGACAGGGGTAGGCATGGCTACACCTTC
>NA|TRBJ2-1|TRBV21-1|16|NA
CASISDSGSTYNEQFF
TGTGCCAGCATCAGCGATAGCGGGAGTACCTACAATGAGCAGTTCTTC
>NA|TRBJ2-2|TRBV10-2|15|TRBD2
CASLARTSGTGELFF
TGCGCCAGCTTGGCCCGAACTAGCGGCACCGGGGAGCTGTTTTTT
>once|TRBJ1-3|TRBV11-3|18|TRBD1
CASSTGQSNASSGNTIYF
TGTGCCAGCAGCACGGGACAGAGTAACGCCTCCTCTGGAAACACCATATATTTT
>NA|TRBJ2-3|TRBV4-3|13|NA
CASSQGPTDTQYF
TGCGCCAGCAGCCAAGGGCCGACAGATACGCAGTATTTT
>NA|TRBJ2-3|TRBV7-3|13|NA
CASSLGVTDTQYF
TGTGCCAGCAGCCTAGGGGTCACAGATACGCAGTATTTT
>once|TRBJ2-1|TRBV9|15|TRBD2
CASSRYSGGQTEQFF
TGTGCCAGCAGCAGATATAGCGGGGGGCAAACTGAGCAGTTCTTC
>NA|TRBJ1-2|TRBV30|13|TRBD1
CAWRQGQAHGYTF
TGTGCCTGGAGACAGGGACAGGCCCACGGCTACACCTTC
>NA|TRBJ2-1|TRBV27|17|TRBD2
CASSLSSGGSSYNEQFF
TGTGCCAGCAGTTTGAGTAGCGGGGGAAGCTCCTACAATGAGCAGTTCTTC
>few|TRBJ1-4|TRBV18|14|NA
CASSSQGSDEKLFF
TGTGCCAGCTCTTCCCAGGGATCGGATGAAAAACTGTTTTTT
>NA|TRBJ2-2|TRBV13|16|TRBD2
CASSQRGTSGDGELFF
TGTGCCAGCAGCCAGAGAGGGACTAGCGGGGACGGGGAGCTGTTTTTT
>NA|TRBJ1-3|TRBV5-6|13|NA
CASSSGDGNTIYF
TGTGCCAGCAGCTCCGGGGATGGAAACACCATATATTTT
>NA|TRBJ1-3|TRBV5-1|16|NA
CASSLAGGAYGNTIYF
TGCGCCAGCAGCTTGGCCGGGGGGGCTTATGGAAACACCATATATTTT
>NA|TRBJ2-7|TRBV7-6|12|TRBD1
CASSNDRVEQYF
TGTGCCAGCAGCAATGACAGGGTCGAGCAGTACTTC
>NA|TRBJ2-7|TRBV2|13|TRBD1
CATNRDRDYEQYF
TGTGCCACCAACCGGGACAGGGACTACGAGCAGTACTTC